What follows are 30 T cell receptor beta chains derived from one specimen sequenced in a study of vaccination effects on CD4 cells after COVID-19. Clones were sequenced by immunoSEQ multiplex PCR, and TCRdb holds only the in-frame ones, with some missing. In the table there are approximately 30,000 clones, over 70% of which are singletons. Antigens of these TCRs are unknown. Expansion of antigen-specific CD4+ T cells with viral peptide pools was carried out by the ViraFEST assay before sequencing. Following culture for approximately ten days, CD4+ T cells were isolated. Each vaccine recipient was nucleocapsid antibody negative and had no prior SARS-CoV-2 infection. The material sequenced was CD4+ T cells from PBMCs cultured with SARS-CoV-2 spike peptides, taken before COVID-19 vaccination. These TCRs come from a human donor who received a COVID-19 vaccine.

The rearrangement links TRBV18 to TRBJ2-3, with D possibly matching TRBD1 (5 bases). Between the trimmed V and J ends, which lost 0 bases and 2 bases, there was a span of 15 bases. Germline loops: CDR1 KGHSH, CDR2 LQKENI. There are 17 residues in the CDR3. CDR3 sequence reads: CASSPPWAGHPTDTQYF. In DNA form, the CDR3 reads TGTGCCAGCTCACCACCGTGGGCAGGGCACCCCACAGATACGCAGTATTTT.

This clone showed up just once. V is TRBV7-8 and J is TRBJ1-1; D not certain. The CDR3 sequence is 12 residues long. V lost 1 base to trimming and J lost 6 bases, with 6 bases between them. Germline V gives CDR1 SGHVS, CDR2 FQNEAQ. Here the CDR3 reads CASSLVSAEAFF. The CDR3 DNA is TGTGCCAGCAGCTTAGTAAGCGCTGAAGCTTTCTTT. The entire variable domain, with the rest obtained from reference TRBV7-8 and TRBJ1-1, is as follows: GAGVSQSPRYKVAKRGQDVALRCDPISGHVSLFWYQQALGQGPEFLTYFQNEAQLDKSGLPSDRFFAERPEGSVSTLKIQRTQQEDSAVYLCASSLVSAEAFFGQGTRLTVV.

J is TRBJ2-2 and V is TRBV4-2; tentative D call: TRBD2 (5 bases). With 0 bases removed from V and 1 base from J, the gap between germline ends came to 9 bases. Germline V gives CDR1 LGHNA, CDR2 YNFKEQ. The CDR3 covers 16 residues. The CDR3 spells CASSQDSGGNTGELFF. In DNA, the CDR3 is TGTGCCAGCAGCCAAGATTCAGGAGGGAACACCGGGGAGCTGTTTTTT.

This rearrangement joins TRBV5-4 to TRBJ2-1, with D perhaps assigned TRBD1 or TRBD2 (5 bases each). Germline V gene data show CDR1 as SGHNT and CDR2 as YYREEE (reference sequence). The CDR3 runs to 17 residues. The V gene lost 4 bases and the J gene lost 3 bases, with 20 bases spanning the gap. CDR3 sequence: CASSTEGSGKIYNEQFF. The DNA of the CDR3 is TGTGCCAGCAGCACTGAGGGGTCCGGGAAGATCTACAATGAGCAGTTCTTC.

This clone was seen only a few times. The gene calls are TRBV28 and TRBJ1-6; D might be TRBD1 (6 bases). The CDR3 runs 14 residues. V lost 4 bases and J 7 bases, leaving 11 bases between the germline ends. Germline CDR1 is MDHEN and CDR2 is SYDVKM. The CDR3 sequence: CASSYRVSNSPLHF. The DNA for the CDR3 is TGTGCCAGCAGTTACAGGGTGAGCAATTCACCCCTCCACTTT.

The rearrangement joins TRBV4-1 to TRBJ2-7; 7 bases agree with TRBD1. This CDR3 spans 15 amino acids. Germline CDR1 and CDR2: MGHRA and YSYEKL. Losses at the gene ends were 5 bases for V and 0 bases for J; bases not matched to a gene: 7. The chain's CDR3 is CASSAPTGSSYEQYF. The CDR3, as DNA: TGCGCCAGCAGCGCACCGACAGGGAGCTCCTACGAGCAGTACTTC.

This CDR3 is CASSIGHSSNEQFF. CDR3 nucleotide sequence: TGTGCCAGTAGTATAGGACACTCAAGCAATGAGCAGTTCTTC. This chain connects TRBV19 to TRBJ2-1; D not resolved. The V and J ends lost 1 base and 6 bases respectively, with 10 bases between them. The length of the CDR3 is 14 residues. Germline-derived CDR1 and CDR2 are LNHDA and SQIVND (reference sequence).

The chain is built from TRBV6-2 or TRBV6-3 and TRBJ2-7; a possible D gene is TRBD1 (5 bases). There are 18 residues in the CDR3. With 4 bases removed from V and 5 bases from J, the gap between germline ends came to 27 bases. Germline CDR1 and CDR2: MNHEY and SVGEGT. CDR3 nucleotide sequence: TGTGCCAGCAGTTTCCTGAGAGAGCTTAGGGGTCTGGGCGACGAGCAGTACTTC. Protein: CASSFLRELRGLGDEQYF.

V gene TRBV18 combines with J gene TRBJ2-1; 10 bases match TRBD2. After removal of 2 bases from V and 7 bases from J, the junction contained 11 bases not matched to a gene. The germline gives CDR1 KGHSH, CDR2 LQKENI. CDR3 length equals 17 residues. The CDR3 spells CASSPGTSALQGNEQFF. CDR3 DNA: TGTGCCAGCTCACCAGGGACTAGCGCCCTGCAGGGGAATGAGCAGTTCTTC.

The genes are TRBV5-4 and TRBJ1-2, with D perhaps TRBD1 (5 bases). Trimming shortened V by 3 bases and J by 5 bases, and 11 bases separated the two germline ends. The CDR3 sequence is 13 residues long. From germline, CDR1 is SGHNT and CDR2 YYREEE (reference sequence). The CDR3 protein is CASSYDSGYGYTF. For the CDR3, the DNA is TGTGCCAGCAGCTACGATTCAGGGTATGGCTACACCTTC.

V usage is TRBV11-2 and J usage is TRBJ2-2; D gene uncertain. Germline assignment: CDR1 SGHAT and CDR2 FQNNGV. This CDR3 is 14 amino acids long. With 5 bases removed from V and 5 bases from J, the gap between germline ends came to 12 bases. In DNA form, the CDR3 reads TGTGCCAGCAGCCCAAAGGTCGTTACCGGGGAGCTGTTTTTT. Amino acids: CASSPKVVTGELFF. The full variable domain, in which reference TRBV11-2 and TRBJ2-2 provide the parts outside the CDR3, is EAGVAQSPRYKIIEKRQSVAFWCNPISGHATLYWYQQILGQGPKLLIQFQNNGVVDDSQLPKDRFSAERLKGVDSTLKIQPAKLEDSAVYLCASSPKVVTGELFFGEGSRLTVL.

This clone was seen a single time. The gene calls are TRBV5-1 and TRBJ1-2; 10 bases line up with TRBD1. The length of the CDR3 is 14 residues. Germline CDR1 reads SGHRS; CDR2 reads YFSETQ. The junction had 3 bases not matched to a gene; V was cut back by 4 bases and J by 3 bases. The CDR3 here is CASSAGTGDYGYTF. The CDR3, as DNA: TGCGCCAGCAGCGCCGGGACAGGGGACTATGGCTACACCTTC.

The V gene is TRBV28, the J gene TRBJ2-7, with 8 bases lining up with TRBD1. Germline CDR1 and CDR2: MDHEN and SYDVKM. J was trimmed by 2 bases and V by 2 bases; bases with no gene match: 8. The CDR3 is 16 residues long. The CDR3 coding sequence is TGTGCCAGCAGTTTAAGACTTTTGACAGGGGCCTACGAGCAGTACTTC. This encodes CASSLRLLTGAYEQYF.

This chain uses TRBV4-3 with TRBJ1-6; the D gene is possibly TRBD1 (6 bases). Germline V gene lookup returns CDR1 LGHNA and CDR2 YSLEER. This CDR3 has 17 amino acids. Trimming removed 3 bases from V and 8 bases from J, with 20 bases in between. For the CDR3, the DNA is TGCGCCAGCAGCCATACGCCGGGACATCGGGCGGATTCACCCCTCCACTTT. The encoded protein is CASSHTPGHRADSPLHF.

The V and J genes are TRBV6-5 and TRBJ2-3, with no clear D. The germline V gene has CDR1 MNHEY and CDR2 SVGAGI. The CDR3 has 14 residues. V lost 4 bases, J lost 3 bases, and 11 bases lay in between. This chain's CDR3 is CASSFLGGTDTQYF. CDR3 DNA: TGTGCCAGCAGTTTTCTAGGTGGGACAGATACGCAGTATTTT.

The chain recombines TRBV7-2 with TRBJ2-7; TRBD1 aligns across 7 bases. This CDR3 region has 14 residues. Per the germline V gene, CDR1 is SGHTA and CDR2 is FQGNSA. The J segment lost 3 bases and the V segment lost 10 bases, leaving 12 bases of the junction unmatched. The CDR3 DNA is TGTGCCACCAGACTCGACAGGGTCGGCTACGAGCAGTACTTC. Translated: CATRLDRVGYEQYF.

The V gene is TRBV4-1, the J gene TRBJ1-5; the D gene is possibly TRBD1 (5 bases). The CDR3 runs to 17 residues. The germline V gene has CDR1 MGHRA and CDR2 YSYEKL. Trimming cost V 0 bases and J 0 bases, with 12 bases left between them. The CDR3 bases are TGCGCCAGCAGCCAAGAGGCGGGGGGGTATAGCAATCAGCCCCAGCATTTT. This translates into CASSQEAGGYSNQPQHF.

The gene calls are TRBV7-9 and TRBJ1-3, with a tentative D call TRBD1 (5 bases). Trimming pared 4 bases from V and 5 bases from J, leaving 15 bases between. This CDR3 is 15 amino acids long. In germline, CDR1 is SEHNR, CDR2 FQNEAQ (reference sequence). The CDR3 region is CASSSGTAARNTIYF. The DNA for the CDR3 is TGTGCCAGCAGCTCAGGGACGGCGGCTAGAAACACCATATATTTT. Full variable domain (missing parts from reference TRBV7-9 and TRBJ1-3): DTGVSQNPRHKITKRGQNVTFRCDPISEHNRLYWYRQTLGQGPEFLTYFQNEAQLEKSRLLSDRFSAERPKGSFSTLEIQRTEQGDSAMYLCASSSGTAARNTIYFGEGSWLTVV.

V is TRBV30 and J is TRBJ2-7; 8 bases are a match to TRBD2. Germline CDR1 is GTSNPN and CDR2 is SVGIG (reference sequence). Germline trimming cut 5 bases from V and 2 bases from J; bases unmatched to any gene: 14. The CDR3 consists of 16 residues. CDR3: CAWAPPGLSGAYEQYF. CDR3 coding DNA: TGTGCCTGGGCCCCACCCGGACTTAGCGGGGCCTACGAGCAGTACTTC. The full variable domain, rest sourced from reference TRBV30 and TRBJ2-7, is SQTIHQWPATLVQPVGSPLSLECTVEGTSNPNLYWYRQAAGRGLQLLFYSVGIGQISSEVPQNLSASRPQDRQFILSSKKLLLSDSGFYLCAWAPPGLSGAYEQYFGPGTRLTVT.

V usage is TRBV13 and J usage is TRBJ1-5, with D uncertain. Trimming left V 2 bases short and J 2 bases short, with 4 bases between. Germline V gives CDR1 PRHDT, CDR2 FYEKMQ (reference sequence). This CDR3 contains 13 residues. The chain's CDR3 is CASSLTGNQPQHF. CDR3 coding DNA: TGTGCCAGCAGCTTAACCGGCAATCAGCCCCAGCATTTT.

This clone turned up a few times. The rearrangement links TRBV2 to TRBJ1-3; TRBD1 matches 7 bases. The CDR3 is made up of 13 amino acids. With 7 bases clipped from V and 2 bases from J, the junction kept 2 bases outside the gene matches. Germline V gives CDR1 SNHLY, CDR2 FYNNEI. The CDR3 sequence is CASTDRPGNTIYF. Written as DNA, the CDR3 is TGTGCCAGCACGGACAGGCCTGGAAACACCATATATTTT.

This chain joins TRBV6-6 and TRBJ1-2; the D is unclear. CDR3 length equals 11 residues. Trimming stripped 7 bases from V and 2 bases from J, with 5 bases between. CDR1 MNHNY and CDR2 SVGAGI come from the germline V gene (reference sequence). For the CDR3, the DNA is TGTGCCAGCACAACCAACTATGGCTACACCTTC. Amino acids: CASTTNYGYTF.

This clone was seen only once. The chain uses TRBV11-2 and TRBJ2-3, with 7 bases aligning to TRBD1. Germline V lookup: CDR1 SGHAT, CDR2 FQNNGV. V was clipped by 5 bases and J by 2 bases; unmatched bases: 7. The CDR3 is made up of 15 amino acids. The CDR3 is CASSLRDRTTDTQYF. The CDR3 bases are TGTGCCAGCAGCCTCCGGGACAGAACCACAGATACGCAGTATTTT.

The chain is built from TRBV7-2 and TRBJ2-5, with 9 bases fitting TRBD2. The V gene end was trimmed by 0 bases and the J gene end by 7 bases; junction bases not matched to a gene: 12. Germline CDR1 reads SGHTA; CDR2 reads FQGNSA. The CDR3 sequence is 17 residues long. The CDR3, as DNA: TGTGCCAGCAGCTTAGCGCTGATGGCGGGGGGGCCGGGGACCCAGTACTTC. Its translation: CASSLALMAGGPGTQYF.

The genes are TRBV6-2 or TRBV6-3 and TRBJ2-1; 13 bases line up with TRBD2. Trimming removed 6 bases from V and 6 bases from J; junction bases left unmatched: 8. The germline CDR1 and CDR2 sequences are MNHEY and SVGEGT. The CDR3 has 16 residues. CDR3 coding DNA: TGTGCCAGCAGCTCGAGACTAGCGGGAGGCCCCAATGAGCAGTTCTTC. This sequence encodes CASSSRLAGGPNEQFF.

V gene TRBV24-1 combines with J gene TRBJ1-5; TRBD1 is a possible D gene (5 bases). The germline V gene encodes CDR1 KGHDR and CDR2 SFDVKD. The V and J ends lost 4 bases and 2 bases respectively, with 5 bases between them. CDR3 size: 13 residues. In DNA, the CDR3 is TGTGCCACCAGTGAGGGGGGCAATCAGCCCCAGCATTTT. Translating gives CATSEGGNQPQHF.

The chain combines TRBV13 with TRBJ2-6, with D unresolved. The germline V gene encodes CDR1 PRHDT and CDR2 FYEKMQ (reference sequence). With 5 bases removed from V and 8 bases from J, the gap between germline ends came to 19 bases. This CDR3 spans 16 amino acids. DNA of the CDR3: TGTGCCAGCAGCGCGCCATCTTCGTCTGGATCCAACGTCCTGACTTTC. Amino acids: CASSAPSSSGSNVLTF.

The CDR3: CAWSPWGLAGGPSNEQFF. CDR3 DNA sequence: TGTGCCTGGAGTCCCTGGGGTTTGGCGGGAGGGCCTTCCAATGAGCAGTTCTTC. The chain uses TRBV30 and TRBJ2-1; 9 positions match TRBD2. Losses at the gene ends were 2 bases for V and 6 bases for J; bases not matched to a gene: 17. Per the germline V gene, CDR1 is GTSNPN and CDR2 is SVGIG (reference sequence). The CDR3 consists of 18 residues.

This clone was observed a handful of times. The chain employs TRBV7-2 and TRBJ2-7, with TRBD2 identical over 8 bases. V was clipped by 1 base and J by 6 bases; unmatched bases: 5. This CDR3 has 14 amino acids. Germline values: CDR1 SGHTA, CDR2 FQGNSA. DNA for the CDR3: TGTGCCAGCAGCTTAGTCCAGCGGGGGTTCGAGCAGTACTTC. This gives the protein CASSLVQRGFEQYF.

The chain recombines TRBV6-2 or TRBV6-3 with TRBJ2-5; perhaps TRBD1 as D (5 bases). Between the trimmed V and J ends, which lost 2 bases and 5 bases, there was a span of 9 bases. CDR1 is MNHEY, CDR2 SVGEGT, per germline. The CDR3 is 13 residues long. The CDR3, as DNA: TGTGCCAGCAGTTACAGGGGCCGGGAGACCCAGTACTTC. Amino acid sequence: CASSYRGRETQYF.